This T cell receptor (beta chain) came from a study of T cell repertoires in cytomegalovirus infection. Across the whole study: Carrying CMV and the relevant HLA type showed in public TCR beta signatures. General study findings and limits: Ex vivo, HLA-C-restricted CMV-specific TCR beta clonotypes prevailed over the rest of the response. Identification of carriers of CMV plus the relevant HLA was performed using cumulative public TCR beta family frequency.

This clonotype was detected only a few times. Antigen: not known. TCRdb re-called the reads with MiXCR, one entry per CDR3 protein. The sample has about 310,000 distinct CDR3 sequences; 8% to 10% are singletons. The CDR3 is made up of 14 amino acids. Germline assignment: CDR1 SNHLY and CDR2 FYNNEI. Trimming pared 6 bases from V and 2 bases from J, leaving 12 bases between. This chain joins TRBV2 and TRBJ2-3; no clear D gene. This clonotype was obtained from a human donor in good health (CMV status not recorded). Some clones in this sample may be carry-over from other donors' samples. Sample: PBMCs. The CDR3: CASRVAMSTDTQYF. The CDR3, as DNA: TGTGCCAGCAGAGTCGCAATGTCCACAGATACGCAGTATTTT.